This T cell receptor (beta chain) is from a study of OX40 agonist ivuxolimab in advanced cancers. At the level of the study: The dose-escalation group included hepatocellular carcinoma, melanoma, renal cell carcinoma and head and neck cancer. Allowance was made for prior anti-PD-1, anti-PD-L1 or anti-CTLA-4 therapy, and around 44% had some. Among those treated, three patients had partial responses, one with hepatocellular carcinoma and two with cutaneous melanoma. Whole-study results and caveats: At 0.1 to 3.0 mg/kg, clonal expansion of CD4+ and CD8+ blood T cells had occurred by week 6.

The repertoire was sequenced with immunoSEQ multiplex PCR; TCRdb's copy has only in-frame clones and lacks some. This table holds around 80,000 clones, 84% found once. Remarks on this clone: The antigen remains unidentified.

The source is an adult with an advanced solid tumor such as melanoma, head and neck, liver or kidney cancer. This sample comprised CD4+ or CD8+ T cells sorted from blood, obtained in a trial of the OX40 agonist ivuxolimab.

CDR3 coding DNA: TGTGCCACCAGCAGAGGAGGCGGGGACTTGTTCGAGCAGTACTTC. It is translated as CATSRGGGDLFEQYF. The chain links TRBV15 to TRBJ2-5; possibly TRBD2 for D (6 bases). The DNA end is a closer match to TRBJ2-7, so the J assignment may be wrong. The CDR3 is 15 amino acids. Germline V gene lookup returns CDR1 LNHNV and CDR2 YYDKDF (reference sequence).